The clone carrying this T cell receptor (beta chain) was found once. Its antigen is still unknown. This CDR3 is built from 15 residues. CDR1 is SGDLS and CDR2 is YYNGEE in the germline V gene. The V gene end was trimmed by 3 bases and the J gene end by 1 base; junction bases not matched to a gene: 6. A multiplex PCR was run with 60 Vbeta primers and 13 Jbeta primers. In the original workflow: Some 10 million of the roughly 80 million unique TCR beta chains counted in a later analysis were shared. This table comes from immunoSEQ multiplex PCR, and its TCRdb copy is limited to in-frame clones, with some not included. V, J and clone size reflect that table, while D and trimming were determined from the DNA. The repertoire holds about 78,000 clones, about 80% seen once, with approximately 31% in the top ten. These data originate in a study of cytomegalovirus exposure and HLA in healthy donors. Study results and caveats: Common viral pathogens seemed to be connected with several of the most significant clusters, according to a later analysis. In a later analysis, a missense DCLRE1C variant was linked to TCR beta V- and J-gene trimming. In terms of immune exposure information, only CMV serostatus was available.

Input material: PBMCs. The chain is built from TRBV9 and TRBJ1-2; 7 bases are a match to TRBD1. This TCR derives from a man aged 45 to 65 in good health and CMV-seropositive. The CDR3 reads CASSERTGFNYGYTF. CDR3 bases: TGTGCCAGCAGCGAGAGGACAGGATTTAACTATGGCTACACCTTC.